This record concerns one TCR beta chain sequence. Its antigen is not yet known. No base-level quality is on record; no much larger clone is a single base apart. RNA was extracted using the RNeasy kit, and roughly 0.5 to 1 microgram was reverse transcribed with random hexamers. The immunoSEQ multiplex PCR assay, which covers 54 Vbeta and 13 Jbeta segments, was used to amplify TCR beta CDR3 regions. PCR amplification bias was corrected using a synthetic template baseline for primer optimization and computational correction. The paper's data handling went like this. Only productive sequences were kept, with reads annotated to V, D and J genes according to IMGT and analyzed in immunoSEQ Analyzer. Clonality was computed as one minus Shannon entropy normalized by log2 of the number of productive unique sequences. For each patient and control, public and private clones were evaluated among the 100 most prevalent clones. A clone was defined as Susac-specific if it was absent from the healthy and MS cohorts, from 1052 published viral clones and from other ImmuneACCESS disease sequences. Using fastp at Q25 and MiXCR, TCRdb reprocessed the public reads and kept productive beta chains. Each CDR3 protein appears once, grouped with its most common genes and DNA. The V and J calls were not made by the authors but by TCRdb's processing. The sample table records more than 100,000 distinct CDR3 sequences; about 95% of these occur just once. More than 0.25% of the sample rests with the top ten.

The cysteine opens and the phenylalanine closes a CDR3 of 14 amino acids. Only CDR3 DNA is held: 42 bases, read in frame from base 1. V is clipped by 0 bases and J by 3 bases, and the sequence between their germline boundaries is 4 bases long. The germline V gene sets CDR1 to SGDLS and CDR2 to YYNGEE. These data come from a study of CD8 T cells in Susac syndrome (dated by TCRdb to between 2018 and 2021). About the investigation overall: Of the Susac syndrome patients who were sequenced, eight were in clinical remission while roughly six had clinically active disease. The study used repertoire sequencing to test whether antigen drove CD8+ T cell activation and differentiation in Susac syndrome. Clonality of the CD8+ T cell repertoire was compared between more than 9 healthy donors, approximately 14 Susac syndrome patients and under 16 multiple sclerosis patients. At blood withdrawal, Susac syndrome patients were either therapy-naive, taking corticosteroids (in some cases with IVIg as well), or taking IVIg alone.

Study-wide findings and limitations: Clonal expansion was seen in Susac syndrome CD8+ repertoires, peaking in CD8+ TEMRA cells and being greater in clinically active patients than in remitting ones. The TCR sequencing and HLA analysis was acknowledged to have included a relatively small number of individuals. Looking at Susac-specific public clones, the researchers identified about 15 in the total CD8+ repertoire and roughly five in the CD8+ TEMRA repertoire.

Peripheral blood CD8+ and CD4+ T cells from healthy donors, Susac syndrome patients and multiple sclerosis patients were profiled by high-throughput TCR beta sequencing. Recently defined diagnostic criteria for definite or probable disease were met by the Susac syndrome patients. Bulk CD8+ and CD4+ T cells were purified magnetically by negative isolation, whereas CD8+ TEMRA cells were enriched by FACS. Blood was drawn into EDTA tubes, processed within 24 hours, and PBMCs were isolated by density gradient centrifugation. PBMCs intended for TCR sequencing were cryopreserved in liquid nitrogen and were subsequently thawed in a 37 degrees C water bath. Purity of sorted or isolated CD4+, CD8+ and CD8+ TEMRA cells was at least 90%.

This sequence uses TRBV9 and TRBJ2-6, with no confidently assigned D gene. The source material was CD8+ T cells from PBMCs. The clonotype was recovered from a human donor with Susac syndrome. For the CDR3, the sequence is CASSVGSGANVLTF. The DNA sequence is TGTGCCAGCAGCGTAGGTAGTGGGGCCAACGTCCTGACTTTC.